The sequence of this T cell receptor (beta chain) was determined in a study of shared T cell receptors in the human thymus. TCRdb's copy holds only in-frame clones and misses some; the assay was immunoSEQ multiplex PCR. The repertoire holds around 730,000 clones, with over 75% as singletons. This clone appeared once. Germline V gives CDR1 MNHNS, CDR2 SASEGT. The V gene lost 7 bases and the J gene lost 0 bases, with 6 bases spanning the gap. This CDR3 region has 12 residues. In addition, the sample was reused for a study of human thymus T cells.

The sequence was collected from a girl under three years old with a congenital heart defect. The chain combines TRBV6-1 with TRBJ1-2, with D hard to call. Material: thymocytes. This CDR3 reads CASTQTNYGYTF. CDR3 sequence (DNA): TGTGCCAGCACCCAGACTAACTATGGCTACACCTTC.